This is a list of T cell receptor beta chains from one sample in a study of cytomegalovirus exposure and HLA in healthy donors. Using immunoSEQ multiplex PCR, the repertoire was profiled, and TCRdb retains in-frame clones only, with some absent. Of fewer than 100,000 clones in the sample, nearly 80% are singletons; the top ten hold 4.1%. Sequenced: PBMCs. These receptors were collected from a woman aged 40 to 50 in good health and CMV-seropositive. The CDR3 runs from the conserved cysteine through the conserved F or W. Each record gives: J gene, V gene, clone size, D gene, CDR3 length, CDR3 DNA, CDR3 protein. D genes are given only for firm matches. For some rows the clone size is stated as once, few or many, or as a class when expanded; others skip it.

j_call: TRBJ1-2; v_call: TRBV27; clone_size: -; d_call: -; cdr3_length: 14; cdr3_nt: TGTGCCAGCAGTTTATTACCGGGGGTCTATGGCTACACCTTC; cdr3_aa: CASSLLPGVYGYTF
j_call: TRBJ2-7; v_call: TRBV15; clone_size: -; d_call: -; cdr3_length: 18; cdr3_nt: TGTGCCACCAGCAGAGATCCCGGGAGTCCTTCTCCCGCTCTCGAGCAGTACTTC; cdr3_aa: CATSRDPGSPSPALEQYF
j_call: TRBJ2-2; v_call: TRBV5-1; clone_size: -; d_call: TRBD2; cdr3_length: 16; cdr3_nt: TGCGCCAGCAGCTTAACACTGGCGGGAGTCACCGGGGAGCTGTTTTTT; cdr3_aa: CASSLTLAGVTGELFF
j_call: TRBJ2-5; v_call: TRBV11-2; clone_size: once; d_call: TRBD2; cdr3_length: 16; cdr3_nt: TGTGCCAGCCAAAGAGGCGCGGGAGCAAATCAAGAGACCCAGTACTTC; cdr3_aa: CASQRGAGANQETQYF
j_call: TRBJ2-7; v_call: TRBV21-1; clone_size: -; d_call: -; cdr3_length: 17; cdr3_nt: TGTGCCAGCAGCCAACGGATCGACACCAATTTGACCTACGAGCAGTACTTC; cdr3_aa: CASSQRIDTNLTYEQYF
j_call: TRBJ2-5; v_call: TRBV4-1; clone_size: -; d_call: -; cdr3_length: 14; cdr3_nt: TGCGCCAGCAGCCCAGGGGACACGCAAGAGACCCAGTACTTC; cdr3_aa: CASSPGDTQETQYF
j_call: TRBJ2-6; v_call: TRBV5-4; clone_size: once; d_call: -; cdr3_length: 15; cdr3_nt: TGTGCCAGCAGCCGCGATCCTTCTGGGGCCAACGTCCTGACTTTC; cdr3_aa: CASSRDPSGANVLTF
j_call: TRBJ1-2; v_call: TRBV11-2; clone_size: -; d_call: -; cdr3_length: 15; cdr3_nt: TGTGCCAGCAGCTCGCCGGGGGGGTACAACTATGGCTACACCTTC; cdr3_aa: CASSSPGGYNYGYTF
j_call: TRBJ2-5; v_call: TRBV7-3; clone_size: once; d_call: TRBD2; cdr3_length: 13; cdr3_nt: TGTGCCAGCAGCCGGGATCCGGGAGGGACCCAGTACTTC; cdr3_aa: CASSRDPGGTQYF
j_call: TRBJ2-1; v_call: TRBV13; clone_size: -; d_call: TRBD2; cdr3_length: 15; cdr3_nt: TGTGCCAGCAGTAACCTAGCGGGAGCCCACAATGAGCAGTTCTTC; cdr3_aa: CASSNLAGAHNEQFF
j_call: TRBJ2-5; v_call: TRBV6-1; clone_size: -; d_call: TRBD1; cdr3_length: 14; cdr3_nt: TGTGCCAGCAGTGAGATGACAGGGGGAGAGACCCAGTACTTC; cdr3_aa: CASSEMTGGETQYF
j_call: TRBJ2-1; v_call: TRBV27; clone_size: -; d_call: -; cdr3_length: 14; cdr3_nt: TGTGCCAGCAGTTTAGGGGGCCCCTACAATGAGCAGTTCTTC; cdr3_aa: CASSLGGPYNEQFF
j_call: TRBJ1-1; v_call: TRBV9; clone_size: -; d_call: -; cdr3_length: 15; cdr3_nt: TGTGCCAGCAGCGGCAGGGTAACGAAGAACACTGAAGCTTTCTTT; cdr3_aa: CASSGRVTKNTEAFF
j_call: TRBJ1-4; v_call: TRBV5-1; clone_size: -; d_call: -; cdr3_length: 14; cdr3_nt: TGCGCCAGCAGCTTGGTGGGGGCCGGAGAAAAACTGTTTTTT; cdr3_aa: CASSLVGAGEKLFF
j_call: TRBJ2-3; v_call: TRBV5-4; clone_size: -; d_call: -; cdr3_length: 13; cdr3_nt: TGTGCCAGCAGCTGGGAGAAAACAGATACGCAGTATTTT; cdr3_aa: CASSWEKTDTQYF
j_call: TRBJ2-2; v_call: TRBV6-5; clone_size: few; d_call: -; cdr3_length: 12; cdr3_nt: TGTGCCACCCGGTCGAACACCGGGGAGCTGTTTTTT; cdr3_aa: CATRSNTGELFF